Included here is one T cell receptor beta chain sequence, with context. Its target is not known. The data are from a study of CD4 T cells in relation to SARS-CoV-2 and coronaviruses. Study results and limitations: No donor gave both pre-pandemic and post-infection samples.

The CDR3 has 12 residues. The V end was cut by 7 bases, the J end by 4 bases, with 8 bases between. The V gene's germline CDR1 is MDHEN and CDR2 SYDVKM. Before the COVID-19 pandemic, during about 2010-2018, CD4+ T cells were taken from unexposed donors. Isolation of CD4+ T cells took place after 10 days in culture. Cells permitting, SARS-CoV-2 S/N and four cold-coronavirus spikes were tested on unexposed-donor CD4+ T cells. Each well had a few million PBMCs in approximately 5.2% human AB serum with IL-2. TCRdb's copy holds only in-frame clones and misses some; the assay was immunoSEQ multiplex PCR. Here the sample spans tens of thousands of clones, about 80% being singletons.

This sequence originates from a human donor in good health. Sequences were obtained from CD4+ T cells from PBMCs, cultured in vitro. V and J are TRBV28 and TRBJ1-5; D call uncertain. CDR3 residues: CASTQINQPQHF. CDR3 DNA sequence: TGTGCCAGCACCCAAATAAATCAGCCCCAGCATTTT. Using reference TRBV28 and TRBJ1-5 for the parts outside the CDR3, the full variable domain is DVKVTQSSRYLVKRTGEKVFLECVQDMDHENMFWYRQDPGLGLRLIYFSYDVKMKEKGDIPEGYSVSREKKERFSLILESASTNQTSMYLCASTQINQPQHFGDGTRLSIL.